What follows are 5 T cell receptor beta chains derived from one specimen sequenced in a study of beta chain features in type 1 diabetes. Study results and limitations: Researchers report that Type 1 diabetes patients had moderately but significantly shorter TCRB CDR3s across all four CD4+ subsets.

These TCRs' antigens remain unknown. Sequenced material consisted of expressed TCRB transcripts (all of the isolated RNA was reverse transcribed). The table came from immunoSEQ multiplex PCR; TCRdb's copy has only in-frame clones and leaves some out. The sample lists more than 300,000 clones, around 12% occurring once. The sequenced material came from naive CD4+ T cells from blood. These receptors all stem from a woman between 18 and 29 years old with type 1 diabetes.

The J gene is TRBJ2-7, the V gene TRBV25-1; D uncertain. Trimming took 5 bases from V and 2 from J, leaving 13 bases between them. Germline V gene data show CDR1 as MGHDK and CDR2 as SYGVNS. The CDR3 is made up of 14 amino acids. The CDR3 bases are TGTGCCAGCAGTTCCCTACAGAGACCCTACGAGCAGTACTTC. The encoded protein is CASSSLQRPYEQYF.

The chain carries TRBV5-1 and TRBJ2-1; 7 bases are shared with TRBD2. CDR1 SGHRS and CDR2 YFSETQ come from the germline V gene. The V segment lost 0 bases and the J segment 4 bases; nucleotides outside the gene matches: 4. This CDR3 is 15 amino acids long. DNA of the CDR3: TGCGCCAGCAGCTTGGGCCTAGCGGCTTACAATGAGCAGTTCTTC. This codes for CASSLGLAAYNEQFF.

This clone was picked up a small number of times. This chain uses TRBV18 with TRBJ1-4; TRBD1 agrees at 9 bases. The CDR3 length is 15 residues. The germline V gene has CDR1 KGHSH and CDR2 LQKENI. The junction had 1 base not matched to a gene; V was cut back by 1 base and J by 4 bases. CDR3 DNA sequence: TGTGCCAGCTCACCACGGACAGGGGTTAATGAAAAACTGTTTTTT. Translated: CASSPRTGVNEKLFF.

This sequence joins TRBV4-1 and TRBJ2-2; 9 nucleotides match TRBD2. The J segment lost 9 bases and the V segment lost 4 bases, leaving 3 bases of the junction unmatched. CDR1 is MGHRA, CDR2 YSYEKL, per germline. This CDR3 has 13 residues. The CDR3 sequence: CASSRGGARELFF. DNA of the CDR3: TGCGCCAGCAGCCGCGGGGGGGCGAGGGAGCTGTTTTTT.

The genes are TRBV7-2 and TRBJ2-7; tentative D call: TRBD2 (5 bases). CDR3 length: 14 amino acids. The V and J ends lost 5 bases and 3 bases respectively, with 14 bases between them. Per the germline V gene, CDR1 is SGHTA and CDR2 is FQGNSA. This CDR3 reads CASSPSRDFYEQYF. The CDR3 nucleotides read TGTGCCAGCAGCCCTAGCCGAGATTTCTACGAGCAGTACTTC.